One T cell receptor (beta chain) is described in this entry. Assay used: immunoSEQ multiplex PCR; TCRdb lists only in-frame clones, some missing. This repertoire shows 4,900 or so clones, roughly a tenth found once; its top ten account for less than 2.5%. The source of the sample is a study of tumour-infiltrating T cells in Burkitt lymphoma. On the study more broadly: Survival, overall and progression-free, tracked with productive clonality.

This CDR3 spans 14 amino acids. V was clipped by 4 bases and J by 1 base, with 11 bases between them. Per the germline V gene, CDR1 is SGHRS and CDR2 is YFSETQ. The chain combines TRBV5-1 with TRBJ1-1; D is unclear. Input material: tumor tissue. The sequence came from a human donor with diffuse large B-cell lymphoma. CDR3 DNA: TGCGCCAGCAGCCCTAGCGAAGGGAACACTGAAGCTTTCTTT. It yields the protein CASSPSEGNTEAFF. The full variable domain, its missing parts supplied by reference TRBV5-1 and TRBJ1-1, is KAGVTQTPRYLIKTRGQQVTLSCSPISGHRSVSWYQQTPGQGLQFLFEYFSETQRNKGNFPGRFSGRQFSNSRSEMNVSTLELGDSALYLCASSPSEGNTEAFFGQGTRLTVV.